The sequence of this T cell receptor (beta chain) was determined in a study of human T cells and chemical hapten exposure. From the RACE reads, TCRdb called clonotypes with MiXCR, one entry per CDR3 protein. The sample contains about 51,000 distinct CDR3 sequences, about 9% of which appear only once. Germline trimming cut 3 bases from V and 5 bases from J; bases unmatched to any gene: 1. CDR1 and CDR2 from the germline V gene are KGHSH and LQKENI. This CDR3 spans 13 amino acids. Time point given: pre-sensitization, week 0. Treatment indicated: therapeutic diphenylcyclopropenone sensitization with weekly scalp DPC.

The origin of this receptor is a middle-aged woman with alopecia areata. Some clones in this sample may be carry-over from other donors' samples. The chain combines TRBV18 with TRBJ1-5; 7 bases align to TRBD1. The sample was whole blood, taken in connection with sensitization to the hapten diphenylcyclopropenone (DPC). CDR3 loop: CASSPGQHQPQHF. In nucleotides, the CDR3 is TGTGCCAGCTCACCGGGACAGCATCAGCCCCAGCATTTT.